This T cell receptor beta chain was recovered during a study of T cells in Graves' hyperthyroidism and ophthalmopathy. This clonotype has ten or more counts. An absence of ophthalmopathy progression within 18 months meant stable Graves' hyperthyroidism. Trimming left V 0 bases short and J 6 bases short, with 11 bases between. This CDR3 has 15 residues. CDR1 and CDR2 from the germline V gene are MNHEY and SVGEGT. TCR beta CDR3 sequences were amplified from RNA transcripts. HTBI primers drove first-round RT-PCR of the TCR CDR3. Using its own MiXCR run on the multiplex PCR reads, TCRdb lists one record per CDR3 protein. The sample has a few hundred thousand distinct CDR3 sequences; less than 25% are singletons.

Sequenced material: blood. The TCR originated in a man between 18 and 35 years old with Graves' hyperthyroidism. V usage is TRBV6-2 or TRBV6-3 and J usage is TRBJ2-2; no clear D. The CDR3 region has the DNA TGTGCCAGCAGTTACTCATTTTCCATCCCCGGGGAGCTGTTTTTT. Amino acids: CASSYSFSIPGELFF.